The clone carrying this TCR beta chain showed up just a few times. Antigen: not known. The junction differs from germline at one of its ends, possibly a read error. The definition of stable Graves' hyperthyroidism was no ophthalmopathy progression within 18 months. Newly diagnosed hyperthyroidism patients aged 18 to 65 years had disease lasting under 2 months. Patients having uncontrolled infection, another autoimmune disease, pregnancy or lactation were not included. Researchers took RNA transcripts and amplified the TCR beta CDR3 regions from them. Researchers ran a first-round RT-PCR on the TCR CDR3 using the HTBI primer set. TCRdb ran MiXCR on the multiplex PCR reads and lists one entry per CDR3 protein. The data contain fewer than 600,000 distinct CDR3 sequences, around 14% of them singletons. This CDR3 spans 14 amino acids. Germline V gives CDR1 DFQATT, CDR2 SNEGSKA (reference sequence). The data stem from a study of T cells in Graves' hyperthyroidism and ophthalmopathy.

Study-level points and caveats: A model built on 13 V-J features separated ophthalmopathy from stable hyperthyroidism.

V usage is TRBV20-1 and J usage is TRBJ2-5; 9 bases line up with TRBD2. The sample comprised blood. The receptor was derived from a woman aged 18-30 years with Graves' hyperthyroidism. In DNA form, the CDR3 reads TGCAGCGCTAGTAGCGGGGGTTACCAAGAGACCCAGTACTTC. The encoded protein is CSASSGGYQETQYF.